The 30 T cell receptor beta chains below all came from one sample that was sequenced in a study of control samples from healthy donors and cancer patients (TCRdb year 2020). Receptors were amplified or captured by the immunoSEQ multiplex PCR assay. TCRdb obtained this table from immuneACCESS and retained in-frame rearrangements with V and J assigned. These tables miss some clones; where compared with another copy, unresolved V genes account for less than half of the shortfall, and the remainder is unexplained. The sample has more than 65,000 clones on record, under 85% of them singletons. 15% to 19% of the sample belongs to the ten largest clones. Material: blood. The source of these receptors is a man in his fifties or sixties in good health.

The CDR3 bases are TGTGCCAGCAGCTTGACAGGGAGGAACACTGAAGCTTTCTTT. This encodes CASSLTGRNTEAFF. This chain links TRBV7-2 with TRBJ1-1; TRBD1 agrees at 7 bases. The CDR3 is 14 amino acids. Germline trimming cut 3 bases from V and 1 base from J; bases unmatched to any gene: 2. CDR1 is SGHTA, CDR2 FQGNSA, per germline.

This chain connects TRBV29-1 to TRBJ2-1; 7 nucleotides align to TRBD2. Germline V gene sequence: CDR1 SQVTM, CDR2 ANQGSEA. J gave up 0 bases and V 3 bases, and 5 bases lay outside the gene matches. The CDR3 has 15 residues. The CDR3 DNA is TGCAGCGTTGATCGGGGGGAGTTCTCCTACAATGAGCAGTTCTTC. Its protein product is CSVDRGEFSYNEQFF.

V and J are TRBV9 and TRBJ1-4; D is ambiguous. The V end lost 4 bases, the J end lost 0 bases, and 10 bases lay between the germline ends. CDR3 length: 15 amino acids. The germline CDR1 and CDR2 sequences are SGDLS and YYNGEE. In DNA, the CDR3 is TGTGCCAGCAGCCCCCGAGCAGCAACTAATGAAAAACTGTTTTTT. This sequence encodes CASSPRAATNEKLFF. Looking up the rest from reference TRBV9 and TRBJ1-4 gives the full variable domain: DSGVTQTPKHLITATGQRVTLRCSPRSGDLSVYWYQQSLDQGLQFLIQYYNGEERAKGNILERFSAQQFPDLHSELNLSSLELGDSALYFCASSPRAATNEKLFFGSGTQLSVL.

The rearrangement links TRBV7-9 to TRBJ2-1; no definite D call. The CDR3 contains 13 residues. V gave up 3 bases and J gave up 4 bases, with 7 bases separating them. Germline assignment: CDR1 SEHNR and CDR2 FQNEAQ (reference sequence). The CDR3 region has the DNA TGTGCCAGCAGCTTCCCAGGATACAATGAGCAGTTCTTC. Protein product: CASSFPGYNEQFF.

V and J are TRBV5-1 and TRBJ2-1, with 8 bases fitting TRBD1. Germline assignment: CDR1 SGHRS and CDR2 YFSETQ. There are 16 residues in the CDR3. J gave up 2 bases and V 3 bases, and 7 bases lay outside the gene matches. The DNA for the CDR3 is TGCGCCAGCAGCTCTGGGTCAGGGGGCACCTACAATGAGCAGTTCTTC. It translates to CASSSGSGGTYNEQFF.

This chain uses TRBV24-1 with TRBJ2-1, with TRBD2 identical over 8 bases. CDR3 length equals 16 residues. The germline CDR1 and CDR2 sequences are KGHDR and SFDVKD. The V gene end was trimmed by 4 bases and the J gene end by 7 bases; junction bases not matched to a gene: 11. CDR3 residues: CATSELAGTGLNEQFF. The CDR3 region has the DNA TGTGCCACCAGTGAATTAGCGGGAACGGGACTGAATGAGCAGTTCTTC.

The rearrangement uses TRBV6-2 or TRBV6-3 and TRBJ2-2, with 9 bases that match TRBD2. With V trimmed by 4 bases and J by 5 bases, 5 bases remained unmatched. The CDR3 runs to 15 residues. CDR1 is MNHEY and CDR2 is SVGEGT in the germline V gene. CDR3 sequence: CASSSLAGTTGELFF. CDR3 in DNA: TGTGCCAGCAGTTCGCTAGCGGGAACAACCGGGGAGCTGTTTTTT.

V and J are TRBV6-2 or TRBV6-3 and TRBJ2-7, with unresolved D. The germline gives CDR1 MNHEY, CDR2 SVGEGT. V dropped 5 bases and J dropped 2 bases, with 10 bases sitting between them. The length of the CDR3 is 13 residues. The CDR3 loop is CASSIPPTYEQYF. The CDR3, as DNA: TGTGCCAGCAGTATTCCCCCGACCTACGAGCAGTACTTC.

The chain uses TRBV27 and TRBJ1-1; D is perhaps TRBD1 (5 bases). The CDR3 runs 15 residues. The V gene's germline CDR1 is MNHEY and CDR2 SMNVEV (reference sequence). Trimming cost V 1 base and J 1 base, with 10 bases left between them. The CDR3 sequence is CASSLFGGPNTEAFF. The CDR3 DNA sequence: TGTGCCAGCAGTTTATTTGGGGGACCGAACACTGAAGCTTTCTTT.

The chain is built from TRBV4-3 and TRBJ2-1; TRBD2 aligns across 10 bases. V was pared by 0 bases and J by 7 bases, with 9 bases of the junction left unmatched. Germline values: CDR1 LGHNA, CDR2 YSLEER. The CDR3 is made up of 17 amino acids. The CDR3 DNA sequence: TGCGCCAGCAGCCAAGAAAGGTGGATAGCGGGAGGAAATGAGCAGTTCTTC. Protein product: CASSQERWIAGGNEQFF.

The chain combines TRBV18 with TRBJ1-3; 7 bases agree with TRBD1. With 3 bases clipped from V and 0 bases from J, the junction kept 5 bases outside the gene matches. Per the germline V gene, CDR1 is KGHSH and CDR2 is LQKENI. The CDR3 totals 16 residues. The CDR3 DNA sequence: TGTGCCAGCTCACCGGATAACAGGGGCTCTGGAAACACCATATATTTT. It is translated as CASSPDNRGSGNTIYF.

V is TRBV5-5 and J is TRBJ2-5, with 7 bases matching TRBD2. In germline, CDR1 is SGHKS, CDR2 YYEKEE (reference sequence). The CDR3 spans 11 residues. Trimming cost V 4 bases and J 12 bases; bases outside gene matches: 6. Here the CDR3 reads CASSLRLAEYF. CDR3 sequence (DNA): TGTGCCAGCAGCCTTCGACTAGCAGAGTACTTC.

The genes are TRBV19 and TRBJ1-2; D remains unclear. CDR1 is LNHDA and CDR2 is SQIVND in the germline V gene (reference sequence). The ends were cut back, 3 bases at V and 0 bases at J, with 11 bases in the middle. The CDR3 runs 15 residues. CDR3: CASSMKPEANYGYTF. In DNA form, the CDR3 reads TGTGCCAGTAGTATGAAACCGGAAGCTAACTATGGCTACACCTTC.

This chain uses TRBV12-3 or TRBV12-4 with TRBJ2-2; D unclear. V was trimmed by 5 bases and J by 1 base, leaving 5 bases between them. This CDR3 region has 13 residues. CDR3 in DNA: TGTGCCAGCAGTAGGATGAACACCGGGGAGCTGTTTTTT. This translates into CASSRMNTGELFF.

This clone has just one count. For the CDR3, the DNA is TGTGCCAGCAGCTTGGGGACAGGGGTTTCACCCCTCCACTTT. Translating gives CASSLGTGVSPLHF. The chain uses TRBV5-8 and TRBJ1-6, with 9 bases fitting TRBD1. There are 14 residues in the CDR3. CDR1 is SGHTS and CDR2 is YDEGEE in the germline V gene. V dropped 0 bases and J dropped 9; count of bases not matched to a gene: 1.

Concerning this clone: Different DNA sequences within this sample yield the same CDR3. The rearrangement links TRBV6-5 to TRBJ2-7; D uncertain. The CDR3 is 13 residues long. CDR1 is MNHEY and CDR2 is SVGAGI in the germline V gene. Trimming took 2 bases from V and 0 from J, leaving 5 bases between them. The CDR3 DNA sequence: TGTGCCAGCAGTTACAGGGACTCCTACGAGCAGTACTTC. This encodes CASSYRDSYEQYF.

V is TRBV30 and J is TRBJ2-7, with 7 bases fitting TRBD2. CDR1 GTSNPN and CDR2 SVGIG come from the germline V gene (reference sequence). The V and J ends lost 5 bases and 0 bases, in that order; junction bases with no gene match: 10. The CDR3 totals 15 residues. The CDR3 protein is CAWRTGTTSSYEQYF. CDR3 nucleotide sequence: TGTGCCTGGCGTACCGGGACTACAAGCTCCTACGAGCAGTACTTC.

The chain employs TRBV6-5 and TRBJ1-2; D uncertain. This CDR3 contains 12 residues. CDR1 and CDR2 (germline): MNHEY, SVGAGI. V was shortened by 7 bases and J by 8 bases, with 14 bases between the two germline ends. The CDR3 DNA reads TGTGCCAGCATTTTCATGTCGGGCGGCTACACCTTC. Its protein product is CASIFMSGGYTF.

This chain joins TRBV6-5 and TRBJ1-5; no reliable D call. The CDR3 is 14 amino acids. Germline V gene sequence: CDR1 MNHEY, CDR2 SVGAGI. V was shortened by 4 bases and J by 2 bases, with 9 bases between the two germline ends. In DNA, the CDR3 is TGTGCCAGCAGTTCCGCAGGCGGCAATCAGCCCCAGCATTTT. The encoded protein is CASSSAGGNQPQHF.

The genes are TRBV3-1 (or the pseudogene TRBV3-2) and TRBJ1-1; D possibly corresponds to TRBD1 (5 bases). Deletions cut 4 bases from V and 11 bases from J, with 20 bases between. Germline CDR1 is LGHDT and CDR2 is YNNKEL (reference sequence). The CDR3 runs 14 residues. CDR3 region: CASSPDGGSPGAFF. CDR3 nucleotide sequence: TGTGCCAGCAGCCCCGACGGGGGTTCCCCTGGGGCTTTCTTT.

This clone was seen a handful of times. The chain is built from TRBV7-9 and TRBJ2-1; 11 bases match TRBD2. CDR3 length: 15 amino acids. The V gene's germline CDR1 is SEHNR and CDR2 FQNEAQ (reference sequence). The trim removed 3 bases at V and 9 bases at J, leaving 7 bases unmatched. CDR3 nucleotide sequence: TGTGCCAGCAGCTTTAGTGCTAGCGGGAGGAGTGAGCAGTTCTTC. The encoded protein is CASSFSASGRSEQFF.

This clone was detected once. This rearrangement joins TRBV28 to TRBJ1-3; D call uncertain. The CDR3 has 13 residues. V lost 7 bases and J lost 4, with 11 bases in between. CDR1 is MDHEN and CDR2 is SYDVKM in the germline V gene. The CDR3 nucleotides read TGTGCCAGCAACAATGAGAGGGGAAACACCATATATTTT. Its protein is CASNNERGNTIYF.

The chain has TRBV9 and TRBJ2-1; TRBD2 matches 12 bases. The CDR3 runs to 16 residues. V gave up 4 bases and J gave up 3 bases; unmatched junction bases: 5. Germline lookup yields CDR1 SGDLS and CDR2 YYNGEE. CDR3 in DNA: TGTGCCAGCAGCAACCTAGCGGGAGGGATCTACAATGAGCAGTTCTTC. It translates to CASSNLAGGIYNEQFF.

The genes are TRBV4-3 and TRBJ2-7; the match to TRBD1 covers 7 bases. This CDR3 spans 16 amino acids. After removal of 0 bases from V and 2 bases from J, the junction contained 7 bases not matched to a gene. Germline V CDR1 and CDR2: LGHNA, YSLEER. CDR3 coding DNA: TGCGCCAGCAGCCAAGAGCCGACAGGGCTTCCCTACGAGCAGTACTTC. As protein: CASSQEPTGLPYEQYF.

This clone came up a few times. V gene TRBV5-6 combines with J gene TRBJ1-4; 7 nucleotides match TRBD1. With V trimmed by 2 bases and J by 6 bases, 1 base remained unmatched. The CDR3 runs to 13 residues. Germline CDR1 reads SGHDT; CDR2 reads YYEEEE. As DNA, the CDR3 is TGTGCCAGCAGCTTCACAGGGGATGAAAAACTGTTTTTT. This translates into CASSFTGDEKLFF.

The rearrangement links TRBV11-2 to TRBJ1-2, with D possibly being TRBD1 (6 bases). V was cut by 5 bases and J by 7 bases, with 17 bases left in between. This CDR3 has 14 amino acids. Germline-derived CDR1 and CDR2 are SGHAT and FQNNGV. Here the CDR3 reads CASSQPPIGGGYTF. CDR3 nucleotides: TGTGCCAGCAGCCAACCCCCAATAGGGGGTGGCTACACCTTC.

This chain uses TRBV4-3 with TRBJ1-2, with D unclear. The V end was cut by 1 base, the J end by 0 bases, with 3 bases between. The germline CDR1 and CDR2 sequences are LGHNA and YSLEER. The CDR3 consists of 13 residues. CDR3 amino acids: CASSQAANYGYTF. CDR3 in DNA: TGCGCCAGCAGCCAAGCAGCTAACTATGGCTACACCTTC.

The gene calls are TRBV19 and TRBJ1-5; 8 bases fit TRBD1. V gave up 7 bases and J gave up 4 bases; unmatched junction bases: 9. Germline V CDR1 and CDR2: LNHDA, SQIVND (reference sequence). The CDR3 covers 15 residues. The DNA of the CDR3 is TGTGCCAGTACCCCTCTGGACAGGGATAATCAGCCCCAGCATTTT. It encodes CASTPLDRDNQPQHF.

This chain uses TRBV4-1 with TRBJ2-7; 12 bases match TRBD2. The ends lost 0 bases at V and 5 bases at J; junction bases unmatched: 8. Germline V gene lookup returns CDR1 MGHRA and CDR2 YSYEKL. The CDR3 loop spans 17 amino acids. This CDR3 reads CASSQDSLAGGPDEQYF. The CDR3 DNA follows: TGCGCCAGCAGCCAAGATTCGCTAGCGGGAGGGCCGGACGAGCAGTACTTC.

This chain's CDR3 is CATKTGSAGNQPQHF. The CDR3 nucleotides are TGTGCCACCAAAACAGGGAGTGCGGGCAATCAGCCCCAGCATTTT. The V and J genes are TRBV6-5 and TRBJ1-5, with a possible D match to TRBD1 (6 bases). Per the germline V gene, CDR1 is MNHEY and CDR2 is SVGAGI. V lost 10 bases and J 2 bases, leaving 18 bases between the germline ends. CDR3 length: 15 amino acids.